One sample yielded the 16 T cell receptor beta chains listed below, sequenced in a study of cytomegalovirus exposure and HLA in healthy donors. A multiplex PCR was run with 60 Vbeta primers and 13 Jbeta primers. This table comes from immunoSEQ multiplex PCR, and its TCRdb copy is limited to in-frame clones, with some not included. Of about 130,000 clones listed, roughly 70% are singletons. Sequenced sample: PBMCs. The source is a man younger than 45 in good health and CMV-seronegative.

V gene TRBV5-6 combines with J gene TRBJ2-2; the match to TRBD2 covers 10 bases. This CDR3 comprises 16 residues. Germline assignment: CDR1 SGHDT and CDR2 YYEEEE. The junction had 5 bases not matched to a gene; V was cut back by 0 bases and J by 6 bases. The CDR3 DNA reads TGTGCCAGCAGCTTGGACCCAGCGGGGGGGCCCGGGGAGCTGTTTTTT. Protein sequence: CASSLDPAGGPGELFF.

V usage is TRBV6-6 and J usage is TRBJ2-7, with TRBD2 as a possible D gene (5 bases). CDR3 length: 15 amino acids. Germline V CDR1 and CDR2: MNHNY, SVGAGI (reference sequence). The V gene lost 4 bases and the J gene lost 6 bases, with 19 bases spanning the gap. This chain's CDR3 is CASSSAADVYGEQYF. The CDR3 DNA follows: TGTGCCAGCAGTTCGGCAGCGGACGTTTATGGCGAGCAGTACTTC.

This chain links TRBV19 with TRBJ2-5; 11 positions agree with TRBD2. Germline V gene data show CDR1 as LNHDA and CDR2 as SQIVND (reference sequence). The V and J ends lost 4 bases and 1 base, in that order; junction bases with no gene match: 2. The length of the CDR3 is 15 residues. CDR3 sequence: CASSTGLAVQETQYF. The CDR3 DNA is TGTGCCAGTAGTACGGGACTAGCGGTCCAAGAGACCCAGTACTTC.

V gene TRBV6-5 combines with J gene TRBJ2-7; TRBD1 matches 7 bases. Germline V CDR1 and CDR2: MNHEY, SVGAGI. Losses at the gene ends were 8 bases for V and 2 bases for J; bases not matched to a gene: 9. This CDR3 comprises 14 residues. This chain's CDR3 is CASGIQGPTYEQYF. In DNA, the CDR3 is TGTGCCAGCGGGATACAGGGGCCAACCTACGAGCAGTACTTC.

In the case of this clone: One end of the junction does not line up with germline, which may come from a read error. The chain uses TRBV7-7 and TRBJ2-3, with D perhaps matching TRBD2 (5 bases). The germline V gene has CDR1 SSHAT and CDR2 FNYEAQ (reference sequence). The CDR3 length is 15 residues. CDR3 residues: CASSLSPGGTDTQYF. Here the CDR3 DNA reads TGTGCTAGCAGCTTAAGTCCCGGGGGCACAGATACGCAGTATTTT.

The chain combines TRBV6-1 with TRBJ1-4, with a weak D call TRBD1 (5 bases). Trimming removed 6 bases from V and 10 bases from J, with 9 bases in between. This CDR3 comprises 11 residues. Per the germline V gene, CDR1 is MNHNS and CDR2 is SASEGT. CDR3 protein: CASSKGAKLFF. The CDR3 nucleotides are TGTGCCAGCAGCAAAGGGGCAAAACTGTTTTTT.

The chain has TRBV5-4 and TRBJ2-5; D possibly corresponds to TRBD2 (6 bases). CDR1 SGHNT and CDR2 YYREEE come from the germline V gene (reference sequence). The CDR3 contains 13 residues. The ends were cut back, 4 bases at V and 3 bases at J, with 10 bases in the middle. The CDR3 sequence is CASSRTTEETQYF. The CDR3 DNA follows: TGTGCCAGCAGCCGGACTACGGAAGAGACCCAGTACTTC.

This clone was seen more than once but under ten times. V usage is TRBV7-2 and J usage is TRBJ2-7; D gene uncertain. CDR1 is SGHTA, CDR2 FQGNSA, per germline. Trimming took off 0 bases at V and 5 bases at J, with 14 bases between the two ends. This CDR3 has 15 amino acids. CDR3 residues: CASSLARVPGHEQYF. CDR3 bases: TGTGCCAGCAGCTTAGCGAGAGTTCCGGGTCACGAGCAGTACTTC.

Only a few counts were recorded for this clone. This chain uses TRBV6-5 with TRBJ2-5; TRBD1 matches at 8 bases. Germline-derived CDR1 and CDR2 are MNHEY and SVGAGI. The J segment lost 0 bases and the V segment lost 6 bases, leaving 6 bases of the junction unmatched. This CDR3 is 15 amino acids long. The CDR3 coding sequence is TGTGCCAGCAGGATGGGGACAGGCCACCAAGAGACCCAGTACTTC. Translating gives CASRMGTGHQETQYF.

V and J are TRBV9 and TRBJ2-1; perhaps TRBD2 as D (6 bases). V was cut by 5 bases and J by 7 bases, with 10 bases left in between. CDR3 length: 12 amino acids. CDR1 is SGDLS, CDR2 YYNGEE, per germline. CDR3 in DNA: TGTGCCAGCAGTCTTCTAGCGAATGAGCAGTTCTTC. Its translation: CASSLLANEQFF.

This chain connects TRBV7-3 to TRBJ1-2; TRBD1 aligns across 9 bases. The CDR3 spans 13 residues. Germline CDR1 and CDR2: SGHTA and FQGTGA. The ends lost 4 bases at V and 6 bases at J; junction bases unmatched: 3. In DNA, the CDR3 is TGTGCCAGCAGCTCGGGACAGGGAAATGGCTACACCTTC. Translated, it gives CASSSGQGNGYTF. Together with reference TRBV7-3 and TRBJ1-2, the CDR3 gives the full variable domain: GAGVSQTPSNKVTEKGKYVELRCDPISGHTALYWYRQSLGQGPEFLIYFQGTGAADDSGLPNDRFFAVRPEGSVSTLKIQRTERGDSAVYLCASSSGQGNGYTFGSGTRLTVV.

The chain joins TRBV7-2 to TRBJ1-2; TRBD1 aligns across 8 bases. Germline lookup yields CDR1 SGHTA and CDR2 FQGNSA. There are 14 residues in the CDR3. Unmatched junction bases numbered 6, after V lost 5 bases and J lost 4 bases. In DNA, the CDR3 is TGTGCCAGCAGCGATCGACAGGGGACCTATGGCTACACCTTC. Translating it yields CASSDRQGTYGYTF. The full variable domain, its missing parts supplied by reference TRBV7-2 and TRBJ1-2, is GAGVSQSPSNKVTEKGKDVELRCDPISGHTALYWYRQSLGQGLEFLIYFQGNSAPDKSGLPSDRFSAERTGGSVSTLTIQRTQQEDSAVYLCASSDRQGTYGYTFGSGTRLTVV.

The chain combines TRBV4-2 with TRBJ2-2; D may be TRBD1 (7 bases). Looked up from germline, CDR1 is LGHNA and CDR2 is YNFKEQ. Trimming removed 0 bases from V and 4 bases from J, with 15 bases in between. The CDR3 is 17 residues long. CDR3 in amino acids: CASSQDLGGGITGELFF. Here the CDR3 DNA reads TGTGCCAGCAGCCAAGATTTAGGAGGGGGCATCACCGGGGAGCTGTTTTTT.

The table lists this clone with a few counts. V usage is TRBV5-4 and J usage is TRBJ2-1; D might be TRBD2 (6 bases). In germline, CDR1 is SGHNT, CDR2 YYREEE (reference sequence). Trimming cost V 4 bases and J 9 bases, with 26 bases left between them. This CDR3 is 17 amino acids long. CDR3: CASSRGAGSTLGSEQFF. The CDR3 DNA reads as TGTGCCAGCAGCCGCGGGGCAGGGTCGACCCTTGGGTCTGAGCAGTTCTTC.

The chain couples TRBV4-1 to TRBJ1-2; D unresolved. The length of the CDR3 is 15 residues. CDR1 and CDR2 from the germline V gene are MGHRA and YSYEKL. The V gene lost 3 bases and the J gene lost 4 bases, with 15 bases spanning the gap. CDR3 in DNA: TGCGCCAGCAGCCAGAGGGAGGCAGACCCCTATGGCTACACCTTC. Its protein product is CASSQREADPYGYTF.

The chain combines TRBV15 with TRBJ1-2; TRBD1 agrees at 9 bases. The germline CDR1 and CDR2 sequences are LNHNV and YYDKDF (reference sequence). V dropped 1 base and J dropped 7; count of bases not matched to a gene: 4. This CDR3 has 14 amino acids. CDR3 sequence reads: CATSRAGTGTGYTF. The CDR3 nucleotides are TGTGCCACCAGCAGAGCCGGGACAGGGACTGGCTACACCTTC. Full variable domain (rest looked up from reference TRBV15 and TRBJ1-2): DAMVIQNPRYQVTQFGKPVTLSCSQTLNHNVMYWYQQKSSQAPKLLFHYYDKDFNNEADTPDNFQSRRPNTSFCFLDIRSPGLGDTAMYLCATSRAGTGTGYTFGSGTRLTVV.